The T cell receptor beta chain described here comes from a study of blood T cell repertoires in COVID-19. On the study more broadly: Material from acute and convalescent COVID-19 was sourced from the United States, Italy and Spain. T cells, B-cell-depleted T cells, or PBMCs provided the cDNA or gDNA that served as material.

The CDR3 extends over 16 amino acids. Germline assignment: CDR1 MDHEN and CDR2 SYDVKM. V shed 5 bases and J shed 5 bases, with 21 bases lying between them. Measured with immunoSEQ multiplex PCR; TCRdb has only the in-frame clones, and not every one. The sample records 100,000 to 150,000 clones, around nine tenths being singletons. Seattle's cohort entered during active infection and was followed longitudinally. This clonotype originated in a woman aged 70-85 years with COVID-19, enrolled during active disease. The chain carries TRBV28 and TRBJ1-1, with D perhaps matching TRBD1 (6 bases). Sequencing input: peripheral blood. The DNA for the CDR3 is TGTGCCAGCAGTCCCCGGCGGGGGGCAGGCGGGACTGAAGCTTTCTTT. It encodes CASSPRRGAGGTEAFF.